The rows below give T cell receptor beta chains drawn from one sample of a study of T cell clusters in autoimmune cytopenias. One entry per CDR3 protein, without DNA, is what TCRdb gives after re-calling the multiplex PCR reads. The data include about 9,500 distinct CDR3 sequences; the top ten clones carry around a tenth. Sequences were obtained from peripheral blood. The receptors were gathered from a human donor with an autoimmune cytopenia or autoimmune hepatitis (not recorded which). The CDR3 runs from the conserved cysteine through the conserved F or W. A row's size may be missing; if present it is once, few, many or a size class.

j_call: TRBJ1-6; v_call: TRBV28; clone_size: .; cdr3_aa: CASSLSQGARSPLHF
j_call: TRBJ2-1; v_call: TRBV20-1; clone_size: .; cdr3_aa: CSARDRRGVRYNEQFF
j_call: TRBJ2-2; v_call: TRBV29-1; clone_size: medium-sized; cdr3_aa: CSARTGTDTGELFF
j_call: TRBJ1-1; v_call: TRBV5-1; clone_size: .; cdr3_aa: CASSKGTVNTEAFF
j_call: TRBJ1-1; v_call: TRBV18; clone_size: .; cdr3_aa: CASSAGTGIQNTEAFF
j_call: TRBJ2-1; v_call: TRBV6-5; clone_size: medium-sized; cdr3_aa: CASSYMGGSPDYNEQFF
j_call: TRBJ2-5; v_call: TRBV5-4; clone_size: .; cdr3_aa: CASSPDAETQYF
j_call: TRBJ2-3; v_call: TRBV6-6; clone_size: .; cdr3_aa: CASSPDLISTDTQYF
j_call: TRBJ2-1; v_call: TRBV20-1; clone_size: .; cdr3_aa: CSAGTGRSDEQFF
j_call: TRBJ1-5; v_call: TRBV6-6; clone_size: .; cdr3_aa: CASRRSGTENQPQHF
j_call: TRBJ1-1; v_call: TRBV14; clone_size: .; cdr3_aa: CASSQDWRGRTEAFF
j_call: TRBJ2-1; v_call: TRBV19; clone_size: medium-sized; cdr3_aa: CASSLQGRENEQFF
j_call: TRBJ2-3; v_call: TRBV12-3/TRBV12-4; clone_size: medium-sized; cdr3_aa: CASSPDRGMTDTQYF
j_call: TRBJ2-1; v_call: TRBV12-3/TRBV12-4; clone_size: .; cdr3_aa: CASSLDIAGSNEQFF
j_call: TRBJ2-2; v_call: TRBV7-6; clone_size: .; cdr3_aa: CASSSTRTNTGELFF
j_call: TRBJ1-2; v_call: TRBV7-9; clone_size: .; cdr3_aa: CASSSNGGALYGYTF
j_call: TRBJ1-4; v_call: TRBV6-1; clone_size: .; cdr3_aa: CASSQDNGLYFEKLFF
j_call: TRBJ1-1; v_call: TRBV19; clone_size: medium-sized; cdr3_aa: CASSIPGARNTEAFF
j_call: TRBJ1-6; v_call: TRBV6-5; clone_size: .; cdr3_aa: CASSYTGGHSPLHF
j_call: TRBJ1-5; v_call: TRBV21-1; clone_size: .; cdr3_aa: CASSTPEEPPQDQPQHF
j_call: TRBJ2-7; v_call: TRBV6-2/TRBV6-3; clone_size: .; cdr3_aa: CASRPNLQTGEYF
j_call: TRBJ2-7; v_call: TRBV19; clone_size: medium-sized; cdr3_aa: CASSIADGRQYEQYF
j_call: TRBJ1-1; v_call: TRBV19; clone_size: .; cdr3_aa: CASSGNRGPTEAFF
j_call: TRBJ2-2; v_call: TRBV18; clone_size: .; cdr3_aa: CASSPRPGGNTGELFF
j_call: TRBJ1-3; v_call: TRBV18; clone_size: .; cdr3_aa: CASSPTGGTAGNTIYF
j_call: TRBJ1-1; v_call: TRBV27; clone_size: medium-sized; cdr3_aa: CASSESGRREAFF
j_call: TRBJ2-4; v_call: TRBV19; clone_size: medium-sized; cdr3_aa: CASLAGGNIQYF
j_call: TRBJ1-5; v_call: TRBV6-5; clone_size: .; cdr3_aa: CASSGVSRNQPQHF
j_call: TRBJ1-2; v_call: TRBV28; clone_size: .; cdr3_aa: CASSLSGTANGYTF
j_call: TRBJ2-2; v_call: TRBV5-4; clone_size: .; cdr3_aa: CASSLHGGTGELFF
j_call: TRBJ2-1; v_call: TRBV4-2; clone_size: .; cdr3_aa: CASSQEVQREQFF
j_call: TRBJ2-5; v_call: TRBV27; clone_size: medium-sized; cdr3_aa: CASSLTQGALYF
j_call: TRBJ1-1; v_call: TRBV12-3/TRBV12-4; clone_size: .; cdr3_aa: CASSQDRGRSTEAFF
j_call: TRBJ1-2; v_call: TRBV4-1; clone_size: .; cdr3_aa: CASSQQTGITYGYTF
j_call: TRBJ2-6; v_call: TRBV7-9; clone_size: .; cdr3_aa: CASSLGRRDRLSGANVLTF
j_call: TRBJ1-6; v_call: TRBV20-1; clone_size: .; cdr3_aa: CSARDHEQGEGGSPLHF
j_call: TRBJ2-2; v_call: TRBV29-1; clone_size: medium-sized; cdr3_aa: CSVEVRGGGAITGELFF
j_call: TRBJ2-7; v_call: TRBV13; clone_size: .; cdr3_aa: CASSYKGGPNPYEQYF
j_call: TRBJ1-3; v_call: TRBV30; clone_size: .; cdr3_aa: CAWSVQGTGNTIYF
j_call: TRBJ2-2; v_call: TRBV5-4; clone_size: medium-sized; cdr3_aa: CASSGQERITGELFF
j_call: TRBJ1-5; v_call: TRBV30; clone_size: medium-sized; cdr3_aa: CAWSVLRGSNQPQHF
j_call: TRBJ2-3; v_call: TRBV5-7; clone_size: .; cdr3_aa: CASSPPTSGGPAEVDTQYF
j_call: TRBJ1-1; v_call: TRBV18; clone_size: .; cdr3_aa: CASSPEQGITEAFF
j_call: TRBJ1-1; v_call: TRBV6-6; clone_size: .; cdr3_aa: CASSYSDYNTEAFF
j_call: TRBJ1-6; v_call: TRBV19; clone_size: medium-sized; cdr3_aa: CASSQQLDSPLHF
j_call: TRBJ2-7; v_call: TRBV6-2/TRBV6-3; clone_size: medium-sized; cdr3_aa: CASSYPNEQYF
j_call: TRBJ2-1; v_call: TRBV27; clone_size: medium-sized; cdr3_aa: CASSLLLAGNNEQFF
j_call: TRBJ1-5; v_call: TRBV6-1; clone_size: .; cdr3_aa: CASRLGGGQPQHF
j_call: TRBJ1-3; v_call: TRBV5-5; clone_size: .; cdr3_aa: CASSLVRLSGNTIYF
j_call: TRBJ2-5; v_call: TRBV5-5; clone_size: .; cdr3_aa: CASSLEVETQYF